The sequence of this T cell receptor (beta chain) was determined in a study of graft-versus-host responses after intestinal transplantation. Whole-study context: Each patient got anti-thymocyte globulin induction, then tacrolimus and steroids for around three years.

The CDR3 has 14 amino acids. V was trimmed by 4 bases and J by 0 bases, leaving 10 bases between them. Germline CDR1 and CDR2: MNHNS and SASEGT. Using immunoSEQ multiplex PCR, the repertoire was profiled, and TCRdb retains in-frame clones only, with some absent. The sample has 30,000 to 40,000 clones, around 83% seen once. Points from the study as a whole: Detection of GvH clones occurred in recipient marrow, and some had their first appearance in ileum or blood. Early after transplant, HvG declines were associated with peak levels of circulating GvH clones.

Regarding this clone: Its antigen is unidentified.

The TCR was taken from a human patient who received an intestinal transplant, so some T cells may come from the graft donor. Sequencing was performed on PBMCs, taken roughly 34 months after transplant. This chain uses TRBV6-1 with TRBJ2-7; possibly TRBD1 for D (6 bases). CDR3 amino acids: CASSAGQFSYEQYF. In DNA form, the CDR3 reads TGTGCCAGCAGTGCAGGACAGTTCTCCTACGAGCAGTACTTC.